This T cell receptor beta chain is from a study of T cell responses to AZD1222 COVID-19 vaccine. Findings and limits, study-wide: Nearly half of spike-specific TCRs reportedly target variant regions that are unmutated in the B.1.351 and B.1.1.7 variants.

In the case of this clone: The antigen remains unidentified.

The CDR3 has 13 amino acids. Trimming pared 7 bases from V and 1 base from J, leaving 11 bases between. CDR1 is SNHLY and CDR2 is FYNNEI in the germline V gene. TCRdb keeps only in-frame clones here, not all; method: immunoSEQ multiplex PCR. This sample has more than 85,000 clones, with 80% to 90% found just once. This receptor was identified in an adult in good health. Sequenced here: peripheral blood, sampled on day 0 of AZD1222 vaccination. The genes are TRBV2 and TRBJ2-7, with D hard to call. The CDR3 loop reads CASTTSPSYEQYF. The CDR3 DNA follows: TGTGCCAGCACGACCTCACCTTCCTACGAGCAGTACTTC.